The 23 T cell receptor beta chains reported below all come from one sample, sequenced in a study of graft-versus-host responses after intestinal transplantation. The protocol was immunoSEQ multiplex PCR, while the TCRdb copy is restricted to in-frame clones and leaves out a portion. The sample carries about 50,000 clones, around 85% recorded once. Which antigens these TCRs recognize remains unknown. The specimen comprised unstimulated CD4+ T cells sorted from spleen or lymph node cells, sampled before transplant. The source of these receptors is a human donor who was the organ donor for an intestinal transplant.

The chain couples TRBV5-1 to TRBJ2-2; D is uncertain. CDR1 is SGHRS and CDR2 is YFSETQ in the germline V gene. The germline V and J ends were trimmed by 0 bases and 4 bases, with 10 bases remaining between them. The length of the CDR3 is 15 residues. CDR3 nucleotides: TGCGCCAGCAGCTTGGATCCCCAGCCCACCGGGGAGCTGTTTTTT. Its translation: CASSLDPQPTGELFF.

This clone occurred a few times. The chain is built from TRBV5-8 and TRBJ2-1, with 9 bases that match TRBD2. The J segment lost 1 base and the V segment lost 4 bases, leaving 3 bases of the junction unmatched. CDR1 SGHTS and CDR2 YDEGEE come from the germline V gene. There are 15 residues in the CDR3. CDR3 DNA sequence: TGTGCCAGCAGCCGGACTAGCGATTCCTACAATGAGCAGTTCTTC. Translating gives CASSRTSDSYNEQFF.

The chain joins TRBV11-2 to TRBJ2-3; TRBD2 agrees at 13 bases. V lost 4 bases to trimming and J lost 1 base; unmatched junction nucleotides: 5. The CDR3 contains 17 residues. Per germline, CDR1 SGHAT and CDR2 FQNNGV. The CDR3, as DNA: TGTGCCAGCAGCTCGGGACTAGCGGGAAGAGGCACAGATACGCAGTATTTT. Translation: CASSSGLAGRGTDTQYF.

V gene TRBV7-8 combines with J gene TRBJ1-5; D is unclear. The CDR3 covers 13 residues. V was cut by 0 bases and J by 3 bases, with 3 bases left in between. Germline V CDR1 and CDR2: SGHVS, FQNEAQ. The CDR3 here is CASSLAPNQPQHF. The CDR3 DNA reads TGTGCCAGCAGCTTAGCGCCCAATCAGCCCCAGCATTTT.

This chain joins TRBV30 and TRBJ1-1; D uncertain. The V gene lost 0 bases and the J gene lost 0 bases, with 5 bases spanning the gap. The CDR3 consists of 13 residues. The germline gives CDR1 GTSNPN, CDR2 SVGIG (reference sequence). Here the CDR3 reads CAWSVRVNTEAFF. In nucleotides, the CDR3 is TGTGCCTGGAGTGTTAGAGTGAACACTGAAGCTTTCTTT.

The count of this clone is one. This chain uses TRBV6-5 with TRBJ2-3; TRBD2 aligns across 8 bases. With 3 bases clipped from V and 4 bases from J, the junction kept 3 bases outside the gene matches. In germline, CDR1 is MNHEY, CDR2 SVGAGI. The CDR3 is 14 residues long. The chain's CDR3 is CASSYGTRADTQYF. The CDR3 coding sequence is TGTGCCAGCAGTTATGGGACTAGAGCAGATACGCAGTATTTT.

Worth noting for this clone: The junction and the germline gene differ at one end; a read error may be behind it. This chain links TRBV30 with TRBJ2-7, with 13 bases fitting TRBD2. This CDR3 has 17 residues. Germline CDR1 reads GTSNPN; CDR2 reads SVGIG (reference sequence). Written as DNA, the CDR3 is TGTGCCTGGAGTGCTACTCGGACTAGCGGGAGATTCTACGAGCAGTACTTT. Its translation is CAWSATRTSGRFYEQYF.

The chain has TRBV19 and TRBJ2-2; D is possibly TRBD1 (5 bases). V dropped 1 base and J dropped 7 bases, with 13 bases sitting between them. Germline V gene lookup returns CDR1 LNHDA and CDR2 SQIVND (reference sequence). This CDR3 region has 15 residues. Here the CDR3 reads CASSIGGLRGGELFF. CDR3 sequence (DNA): TGTGCCAGTAGTATAGGCGGCTTAAGGGGCGGGGAGCTGTTTTTT.

V is TRBV15 and J is TRBJ1-5; the D gene is possibly TRBD1 (6 bases). CDR1 is LNHNV and CDR2 is YYDKDF in the germline V gene (reference sequence). The CDR3 has 18 residues. Trimming shortened V by 1 base and J by 5 bases, and 21 bases separated the two germline ends. CDR3 in DNA: TGTGCCACCAGCAGAGTGAGGACAGCGACCCGGGTATATCAGCCCCAGCATTTT. As protein: CATSRVRTATRVYQPQHF.

In DNA, the CDR3 is TGCGCCAGCGGAGCGGGAGTGACCTACAATGAGCAGTTCTTC. Translated: CASGAGVTYNEQFF. This chain uses TRBV5-1 with TRBJ2-1, with 8 bases matching TRBD2. CDR3 size: 14 residues. V lost 7 bases to trimming and J lost 2 bases; unmatched junction nucleotides: 5. Germline CDR1 is SGHRS and CDR2 is YFSETQ.

The chain combines TRBV7-6 with TRBJ1-3, with D perhaps matching TRBD1 (6 bases). This CDR3 region has 16 residues. Between the trimmed V and J ends, which lost 5 bases and 0 bases, there was a span of 14 bases. CDR1 is SGHVS, CDR2 FNYEAQ, per germline. The CDR3 nucleotides read TGTGCCAGCAGCCCTACTACAGGGCACTCTGGAAACACCATATATTTT. Its translation: CASSPTTGHSGNTIYF.

This clone was observed a single time. The rearrangement uses TRBV30 and TRBJ2-1; D unclear. CDR3 size: 11 residues. The V gene lost 0 bases and the J gene lost 16 bases, with 13 bases spanning the gap. Germline V gene sequence: CDR1 GTSNPN, CDR2 SVGIG (reference sequence). The CDR3 nucleotides are TGTGCCTGGAGTGTAAGCGCTCGTTTTTTCTTC. Amino acids: CAWSVSARFFF.

The chain carries TRBV20-1 and TRBJ1-2; D possibly corresponds to TRBD1 (5 bases). V was cut by 4 bases and J by 8 bases, with 11 bases left in between. CDR1 DFQATT and CDR2 SNEGSKA come from the germline V gene (reference sequence). The CDR3 totals 11 residues. CDR3 DNA: TGCAGTGCTATACAGGTTGAAGGCTACACCTTC. Residues: CSAIQVEGYTF.

This clone has just one count. The CDR3 reads CASSLVGGGSNYGYTF. CDR3 DNA: TGCGCCAGCAGCTTGGTCGGAGGGGGCTCTAACTATGGCTACACCTTC. The V gene is TRBV5-1, the J gene TRBJ1-2; TRBD1 aligns across 7 bases. The germline gives CDR1 SGHRS, CDR2 YFSETQ. Trimming took 0 bases from V and 0 from J; bases not matched to a gene: 5. The length of the CDR3 is 16 residues. Full variable domain (remainder filled in from reference TRBV5-1 and TRBJ1-2): KAGVTQTPRYLIKTRGQQVTLSCSPISGHRSVSWYQQTPGQGLQFLFEYFSETQRNKGNFPGRFSGRQFSNSRSEMNVSTLELGDSALYLCASSLVGGGSNYGYTFGSGTRLTVV.

In DNA form, the CDR3 reads TGTGCCAGCAGTTTAAGGTTTTTACAGGGGGCGCGTACTGAAGCTTTCTTT. Translating gives CASSLRFLQGARTEAFF. V gene TRBV27 combines with J gene TRBJ1-1, with 9 bases aligning to TRBD1. Germline V gene data show CDR1 as MNHEY and CDR2 as SMNVEV (reference sequence). The CDR3 covers 17 residues. Trimming took 2 bases from V and 5 from J; bases not matched to a gene: 12.

V is TRBV18 and J is TRBJ1-2; TRBD1 might be the D (5 bases). This CDR3 contains 13 residues. Deletions cut 2 bases from V and 7 bases from J, with 11 bases between. Per germline, CDR1 KGHSH and CDR2 LQKENI. In DNA form, the CDR3 reads TGTGCCAGCTCACCAGACAGAACCCTTGGCTACACCTTC. The encoded protein is CASSPDRTLGYTF.

In its sample, this clone was seen a few times. This chain uses TRBV15 with TRBJ1-1, with TRBD1 as a possible D gene (6 bases). The V gene lost 3 bases and the J gene lost 1 base, with 15 bases spanning the gap. The germline gives CDR1 LNHNV, CDR2 YYDKDF (reference sequence). The length of the CDR3 is 16 residues. This CDR3 reads CATSREEGEANTEAFF. CDR3 DNA: TGTGCCACCAGCAGGGAGGAGGGGGAGGCGAACACTGAAGCTTTCTTT.

This clone is a singleton in its sample. The chain is built from TRBV14 and TRBJ2-7; 9 bases are shared with TRBD2. The germline gives CDR1 SGHDN, CDR2 FVKESK. V was pared by 1 base and J by 9 bases, with 13 bases of the junction left unmatched. The CDR3 runs 16 residues. This chain's CDR3 is CASSQGMNSGGLGQYF. The CDR3 DNA sequence: TGTGCCAGCAGCCAAGGAATGAATAGCGGGGGCCTTGGGCAGTACTTC.

This rearrangement joins TRBV4-3 to TRBJ1-3; D ambiguous. There are 13 residues in the CDR3. Germline-derived CDR1 and CDR2 are LGHNA and YSLEER. The V and J ends lost 2 bases and 4 bases respectively, with 6 bases between them. Written as DNA, the CDR3 is TGCGCCAGCAGCCAAAAACAAGGAAACACCATATATTTT. It codes for CASSQKQGNTIYF.

This clone was counted once. In nucleotides, the CDR3 is TGTGCCAGCAGCCCCGGGCCAATTACAGATACGCAGTATTTT. Amino acid sequence: CASSPGPITDTQYF. The rearrangement links TRBV7-6 to TRBJ2-3; D unresolved. Germline CDR1 reads SGHVS; CDR2 reads FNYEAQ. The CDR3 is 14 amino acids. V lost 5 bases and J 3 bases, leaving 12 bases between the germline ends.

The CDR3 nucleotides read TGTGCCAGCAGCCCCGGTACCGGCTCTGAAAAACTGTTTTTT. Amino acid sequence: CASSPGTGSEKLFF. The chain couples TRBV7-9 to TRBJ1-4; D gene ambiguous. Germline CDR1 and CDR2: SEHNR and FQNEAQ (reference sequence). The CDR3 spans 14 residues. V dropped 5 bases and J dropped 7 bases, with 14 bases sitting between them.

The rearrangement uses TRBV5-1 and TRBJ1-1; possibly TRBD1 for D (6 bases). Looked up from germline, CDR1 is SGHRS and CDR2 is YFSETQ. The V end was cut by 2 bases, the J end by 1 base, with 15 bases between. This CDR3 contains 16 residues. CDR3 region: CASSFGLTGTNTEAFF. CDR3 nucleotides: TGCGCCAGCAGCTTTGGTTTGACAGGCACGAACACTGAAGCTTTCTTT.

The chain couples TRBV11-2 to TRBJ2-1; D gene unclear. Trimming shortened V by 1 base and J by 2 bases, and 9 bases separated the two germline ends. In germline, CDR1 is SGHAT, CDR2 FQNNGV. The CDR3 extends over 15 amino acids. CDR3 in DNA: TGTGCCAGCAGCTTAGGCCTTAGTACCTACAATGAGCAGTTCTTC. Translating it yields CASSLGLSTYNEQFF. Drawing the rest from reference TRBV11-2 and TRBJ2-1, the complete variable domain is EAGVAQSPRYKIIEKRQSVAFWCNPISGHATLYWYQQILGQGPKLLIQFQNNGVVDDSQLPKDRFSAERLKGVDSTLKIQPAKLEDSAVYLCASSLGLSTYNEQFFGPGTRLTVL.